A single sample is the source of the 20 T cell receptor beta chains below, sequenced in a study of blood T cell repertoires in COVID-19. Here immunoSEQ multiplex PCR was the method, and the copy in TCRdb shows in-frame clones only, minus some. The sample contains roughly 56,000 clones, around nine tenths of which appear only once. The sequencing input was peripheral blood. Receptors originate from a man aged 45-65 years with active COVID-19.

The J gene is TRBJ1-4, the V gene TRBV28, with TRBD1 as a possible D gene (6 bases). Trimming stripped 6 bases from V and 0 bases from J, with 11 bases between. CDR3 length: 15 residues. CDR1 and CDR2 from the germline V gene are MDHEN and SYDVKM. The CDR3 DNA reads TGTGCCAGCAGGGGGGGGGCGTCAACTAATGAAAAACTGTTTTTT. Its protein is CASRGGASTNEKLFF. The full variable domain, rest sourced from reference TRBV28 and TRBJ1-4, is DVKVTQSSRYLVKRTGEKVFLECVQDMDHENMFWYRQDPGLGLRLIYFSYDVKMKEKGDIPEGYSVSREKKERFSLILESASTNQTSMYLCASRGGASTNEKLFFGSGTQLSVL.

The chain has TRBV18 and TRBJ2-1; TRBD2 matches at 10 bases. The CDR3 sequence is 14 residues long. Per the germline V gene, CDR1 is KGHSH and CDR2 is LQKENI. V trimming: 10 bases; J trimming: 6 bases; junction bases outside the gene matches: 9. This chain's CDR3 is CATSRTSGPNEQFF. The CDR3 DNA is TGTGCCACCTCCCGGACTAGCGGACCCAATGAGCAGTTCTTC.

The CDR3: CASSLEHRARAEAFF. The DNA of the CDR3 is TGCGCCAGCAGCCTAGAGCACAGGGCAAGGGCTGAAGCTTTCTTT. The chain has TRBV4-1 and TRBJ1-1, with a tentative D call TRBD1 (6 bases). The germline V gene has CDR1 MGHRA and CDR2 YSYEKL. The length of the CDR3 is 15 residues. V shed 4 bases and J shed 6 bases, with 18 bases lying between them.

This chain uses TRBV7-9 with TRBJ2-6; weak D call: TRBD1 (5 bases). CDR3 length equals 15 residues. Trimming removed 3 bases at V and 2 bases at J, with 8 bases between. Looked up from germline, CDR1 is SEHNR and CDR2 is FQNEAQ (reference sequence). The CDR3 region has the DNA TGTGCCAGCAGCTTGGGCAGGGCTGGGGCCAACGTCCTGACTTTC. Its protein is CASSLGRAGANVLTF.

The CDR3 region is CASSRFLASGYNEQFF. Here the CDR3 DNA reads TGTGCCAGCAGCCGATTTCTGGCTAGCGGTTACAATGAGCAGTTCTTC. V and J are TRBV7-8 and TRBJ2-1; 7 bases map to TRBD2. The CDR3 extends over 16 amino acids. Germline V gene sequence: CDR1 SGHVS, CDR2 FQNEAQ. The junction had 11 bases not matched to a gene; V was cut back by 5 bases and J by 4 bases.

This chain links TRBV2 with TRBJ2-1, with 8 bases aligning to TRBD2. V was clipped by 9 bases and J by 10 bases; unmatched bases: 8. CDR1 SNHLY and CDR2 FYNNEI come from the germline V gene. CDR3 size: 12 residues. The CDR3 loop reads CARKSGSKEQFF. In DNA form, the CDR3 reads TGTGCCAGAAAGAGCGGGAGTAAGGAGCAGTTCTTC.

This clone was picked up a small number of times. The chain employs TRBV30 and TRBJ1-5; 7 nucleotides line up with TRBD1. Germline assignment: CDR1 GTSNPN and CDR2 SVGIG (reference sequence). The CDR3 is 13 residues long. With 2 bases clipped from V and 6 bases from J, the junction kept 4 bases outside the gene matches. CDR3 loop: CAWSKQGIQPQHF. The CDR3 nucleotides read TGTGCCTGGAGTAAACAGGGGATTCAGCCCCAGCATTTT.

This clone was counted between two and nine times. The chain recombines TRBV15 with TRBJ1-5; D is uncertain. V lost 6 bases and J lost 1, with 7 bases in between. The CDR3 totals 13 residues. Germline V gene data show CDR1 as LNHNV and CDR2 as YYDKDF (reference sequence). The CDR3 DNA reads TGTGCCACCAGACCTGGCAGCAATCAGCCCCAGCATTTT. Residues: CATRPGSNQPQHF.

This chain uses TRBV5-1 with TRBJ1-3; D possibly corresponds to TRBD1 (5 bases). The CDR3 sequence is 15 residues long. Looked up from germline, CDR1 is SGHRS and CDR2 is YFSETQ. Trimming took off 5 bases at V and 0 bases at J, with 12 bases between the two ends. The CDR3 nucleotides are TGCGCCAGCAGTACAGGAGGGTACTCTGGAAACACCATATATTTT. Its protein product is CASSTGGYSGNTIYF.

The chain employs TRBV3-1 (or the pseudogene TRBV3-2) and TRBJ1-5; 12 nucleotides match TRBD1. Germline trimming cut 1 base from V and 5 bases from J; bases unmatched to any gene: 3. CDR1 is LGHDT and CDR2 is YNNKEL in the germline V gene (reference sequence). The CDR3 is 16 amino acids. CDR3 DNA sequence: TGTGCCAGCAGCCAAGCCGGGACAGGGGGCGATCAGCCCCAGCATTTT. Translating it yields CASSQAGTGGDQPQHF.

V usage is TRBV18 and J usage is TRBJ2-1; D is ambiguous. The germline CDR1 and CDR2 sequences are KGHSH and LQKENI. CDR3 length: 15 residues. The germline V and J ends were trimmed by 0 bases and 7 bases, with 13 bases remaining between them. The CDR3 sequence: CASSPPPRLENEQFF. The CDR3 nucleotides are TGTGCCAGCTCACCACCGCCTAGGCTAGAGAATGAGCAGTTCTTC. The full variable domain, with the rest looked up from reference TRBV18 and TRBJ2-1, is NAGVMQNPRHLVRRRGQEARLRCSPMKGHSHVYWYRQLPEEGLKFMVYLQKENIIDESGMPKERFSAEFPKEGPSILRIQQVVRGDSAAYFCASSPPPRLENEQFFGPGTRLTVL.

This clone was counted only a few times. V usage is TRBV5-4 and J usage is TRBJ1-3; possibly TRBD1 for D (6 bases). V was trimmed by 4 bases and J by 8 bases, leaving 13 bases between them. The CDR3 consists of 13 residues. The germline CDR1 and CDR2 sequences are SGHNT and YYREEE (reference sequence). The DNA of the CDR3 is TGTGCCAGCAGCCTCGGACAGAGGGACACCATATATTTT. Encoded protein: CASSLGQRDTIYF.

The chain employs TRBV11-2 and TRBJ2-7; D might be TRBD2 (5 bases). CDR3 length: 15 amino acids. Germline V gives CDR1 SGHAT, CDR2 FQNNGV. Trimming pared 3 bases from V and 7 bases from J, leaving 19 bases between. CDR3 residues: CASSFMVGLVWEQYF. In nucleotides, the CDR3 is TGTGCCAGCAGCTTTATGGTCGGACTCGTATGGGAGCAGTACTTC.

This chain connects TRBV9 to TRBJ2-7; TRBD2 might be the D (6 bases). The germline CDR1 and CDR2 sequences are SGDLS and YYNGEE. The CDR3 runs 14 residues. Between the trimmed V and J ends, which lost 4 bases and 1 base, there was a span of 12 bases. The CDR3 sequence: CASSPGLESYEQYF. CDR3 DNA sequence: TGTGCCAGCAGCCCGGGACTGGAATCCTACGAGCAGTACTTC.

This clone was counted only a few times. V is TRBV6-6 and J is TRBJ1-1; D is perhaps TRBD1 (5 bases). This CDR3 comprises 12 residues. In germline, CDR1 is MNHNY, CDR2 SVGAGI (reference sequence). The ends were cut back, 2 bases at V and 11 bases at J, with 12 bases in the middle. The CDR3 protein is CASSYVGAAAFF. CDR3 coding DNA: TGTGCCAGCAGTTACGTAGGGGCTGCCGCTTTCTTT.

This rearrangement joins TRBV19 to TRBJ2-1, with 10 bases lining up with TRBD2. V was pared by 4 bases and J by 2 bases, with 5 bases of the junction left unmatched. Germline V gene lookup returns CDR1 LNHDA and CDR2 SQIVND (reference sequence). This CDR3 region has 16 residues. The CDR3 DNA follows: TGTGCCAGTAGTAACATAGCGGGAGGCCCCTACAATGAGCAGTTCTTC. It yields the protein CASSNIAGGPYNEQFF.

The genes are TRBV5-1 and TRBJ1-2; D not resolved. The CDR3 is 14 residues long. CDR1 and CDR2 (germline): SGHRS, YFSETQ. Between the trimmed V and J ends, which lost 0 bases and 6 bases, there was a span of 12 bases. The CDR3 is CASSLVSSSDGYTF. The CDR3 region has the DNA TGCGCCAGCAGCTTGGTTTCCTCTTCTGATGGCTACACCTTC.

CDR3 bases: TGTGCCAGCAGCTTGGGTCGGGCAGGGGGCTACGAGCAGTACTTC. It is translated as CASSLGRAGGYEQYF. V gene TRBV5-8 combines with J gene TRBJ2-7; TRBD1 matches at 7 bases. There are 15 residues in the CDR3. The V and J ends lost 0 bases and 3 bases, in that order; junction bases with no gene match: 6. Looked up from germline, CDR1 is SGHTS and CDR2 is YDEGEE.

V usage is TRBV5-4 and J usage is TRBJ2-3; 9 positions match TRBD2. CDR3 length: 14 residues. J gave up 1 base and V 5 bases, and 2 bases lay outside the gene matches. Germline values: CDR1 SGHNT, CDR2 YYREEE (reference sequence). The CDR3: CASSGGGGTDTQYF. For the CDR3, the DNA is TGTGCCAGCAGTGGCGGGGGGGGCACAGATACGCAGTATTTT.

The rearrangement links TRBV5-1 to TRBJ1-3, with D maybe TRBD1 (6 bases). The CDR3 totals 18 residues. The V end was cut by 1 base, the J end by 0 bases, with 17 bases between. Germline loops: CDR1 SGHRS, CDR2 YFSETQ. CDR3 residues: CASSLSGGPLRSGNTIYF. The DNA for the CDR3 is TGCGCCAGCAGCTTGTCGGGGGGCCCCCTCCGCTCTGGAAACACCATATATTTT.